One sample yielded the 20 T cell receptor beta chains listed below, sequenced in a study of T cell responses to AZD1222 COVID-19 vaccine. Profiled with immunoSEQ multiplex PCR; TCRdb holds only in-frame clones, not every one. Counted here are 160,000 or so clones, 90% occurring once; the ten biggest clones make up 1.5% to 2%. This specimen consisted of peripheral blood, obtained on day 0 of AZD1222 vaccination. The receptor source for this set is an adult in good health.

This CDR3 is CASSLVRLAGRNEQFF. Written as DNA, the CDR3 is TGTGCCAGCAGCTTAGTCCGACTAGCGGGACGAAATGAGCAGTTCTTC. The V call is TRBV11-2, the J call TRBJ2-1, with 11 nucleotides matching TRBD2. The germline V gene encodes CDR1 SGHAT and CDR2 FQNNGV. The J segment lost 7 bases and the V segment lost 1 base, leaving 6 bases of the junction unmatched. The CDR3 consists of 16 residues.

This chain connects TRBV6-2 or TRBV6-3 to TRBJ2-1; 7 nucleotides agree with TRBD2. J was trimmed by 5 bases and V by 5 bases; bases with no gene match: 6. The CDR3 consists of 14 residues. Looked up from germline, CDR1 is MNHEY and CDR2 is SVGEGT. In nucleotides, the CDR3 is TGTGCCAGCAGTGGAACCCGGGGGGACAATGAGCAGTTCTTC. Its protein product is CASSGTRGDNEQFF.

The chain has TRBV7-2 and TRBJ2-1, with D perhaps assigned TRBD1 or TRBD2 (5 bases each). The germline gives CDR1 SGHTA, CDR2 FQGNSA. This CDR3 has 16 residues. Trimming cost V 2 bases and J 6 bases, with 17 bases left between them. The CDR3 loop reads CASSLSGTKDINEQFF. The CDR3 DNA is TGTGCCAGCAGCTTATCTGGGACCAAAGATATCAATGAGCAGTTCTTC.

V usage is TRBV19 and J usage is TRBJ2-1; D unclear. Trimming left V 2 bases short and J 3 bases short, with 8 bases between. Looked up from germline, CDR1 is LNHDA and CDR2 is SQIVND (reference sequence). This CDR3 spans 14 amino acids. Written as DNA, the CDR3 is TGTGCCAGTAGTATATACCTATACTACAATGAGCAGTTCTTC. It encodes CASSIYLYYNEQFF.

The CDR3 region is CASSRGQANNSPLHF. In DNA, the CDR3 is TGCGCCAGCAGCCGAGGACAGGCTAATAATTCACCCCTCCACTTT. The chain combines TRBV5-1 with TRBJ1-6; TRBD1 aligns across 7 bases. The CDR3 spans 15 residues. Trimming took 4 bases from V and 5 from J; bases not matched to a gene: 6. The germline gives CDR1 SGHRS, CDR2 YFSETQ.

The rearrangement links TRBV5-1 to TRBJ1-5, with 7 bases identical to TRBD1. Losses at the gene ends were 7 bases for V and 0 bases for J; bases not matched to a gene: 7. From germline, CDR1 is SGHRS and CDR2 YFSETQ. The CDR3 contains 15 residues. The CDR3 here is CASSPGTVSNQPQHF. CDR3 nucleotides: TGCGCCAGCTCACCCGGGACAGTTAGCAATCAGCCCCAGCATTTT.

The V gene is TRBV28, the J gene TRBJ2-1; D unresolved. The CDR3 runs to 15 residues. Germline V gives CDR1 MDHEN, CDR2 SYDVKM. The germline V and J ends were trimmed by 8 bases and 3 bases, with 17 bases remaining between them. CDR3 protein: CASGLLDSYYNEQFF. Written as DNA, the CDR3 is TGTGCCAGCGGGTTACTCGACTCGTACTACAATGAGCAGTTCTTC.

Comments on this clone: A read error may produce the germline difference seen at one junction end. The chain combines TRBV24-1 with TRBJ2-6; D remains ambiguous. Germline V gene data show CDR1 as KGHDR and CDR2 as SFDVKD. The CDR3 spans 14 residues. CDR3 protein: CAISQSSGANVLTF. In DNA form, the CDR3 reads TGTGCCATCAGTCAGAGCTCTGGGGCCAACGTCCTGACTTTC.

V gene TRBV28 combines with J gene TRBJ2-3; possible D gene TRBD2, 5 bases. Trimming removed 3 bases at V and 2 bases at J, with 12 bases between. Germline V gene data show CDR1 as MDHEN and CDR2 as SYDVKM. This CDR3 is 15 amino acids long. The chain's CDR3 is CASSLMREFTDTQYF. DNA of the CDR3: TGTGCCAGCAGTTTGATGAGGGAGTTCACAGATACGCAGTATTTT.

The chain links TRBV2 to TRBJ1-1, with 12 bases lining up with TRBD1. V was pared by 7 bases and J by 1 base, with 7 bases of the junction left unmatched. This CDR3 has 16 residues. Germline loops: CDR1 SNHLY, CDR2 FYNNEI. The CDR3 is CASNPAGQGANTEAFF. CDR3 bases: TGTGCCAGCAACCCGGCGGGACAGGGGGCGAACACTGAAGCTTTCTTT.

The sample holds one count of this clone. V is TRBV6-5 and J is TRBJ1-1, with unresolved D. V was pared by 0 bases and J by 4 bases, with 12 bases between. Germline V gene sequence: CDR1 MNHEY, CDR2 SVGAGI. The CDR3 contains 15 residues. CDR3 DNA sequence: TGTGCCAGCAGTTACTCGCAGGTGGGTGGCACTGAAGCTTTCTTT. Its protein product is CASSYSQVGGTEAFF.

This clone was counted once. The chain links TRBV29-1 to TRBJ2-5; 8 bases are a match to TRBD1. Germline lookup yields CDR1 SQVTM and CDR2 ANQGSEA. V shed 5 bases and J 0 bases; nucleotides not matched to a gene: 14. The CDR3 length is 17 residues. CDR3 in amino acids: CSVSRYKDRAYQETQYF. The CDR3 nucleotides read TGCAGCGTTAGTCGGTATAAGGACAGGGCGTACCAAGAGACCCAGTACTTC.

The chain links TRBV9 to TRBJ1-1; no clear D gene. The CDR3 covers 13 residues. V lost 1 base to trimming and J lost 2 bases, with 6 bases between them. The germline gives CDR1 SGDLS, CDR2 YYNGEE. CDR3: CASSVTSNTEAFF. Here the CDR3 DNA reads TGTGCCAGCAGCGTAACAAGCAACACTGAAGCTTTCTTT.

The chain is built from TRBV12-3 or TRBV12-4 and TRBJ1-6, with 8 bases lining up with TRBD1. This CDR3 region has 13 residues. J gave up 11 bases and V 6 bases, and 6 bases lay outside the gene matches. Here the CDR3 DNA reads TGTGCCAGCAGATGGGGACAGGCACCACCCCTCCACTTT. Its protein product is CASRWGQAPPLHF.

The rearrangement joins TRBV19 to TRBJ1-2; D remains ambiguous. V dropped 1 base and J dropped 7 bases, with 10 bases sitting between them. Germline V lookup: CDR1 LNHDA, CDR2 SQIVND (reference sequence). The CDR3 totals 13 residues. The CDR3 is CASSIAGNVGYTF. The CDR3 nucleotides read TGTGCCAGTAGTATAGCGGGCAATGTTGGCTACACCTTC. Variable domain in full (rest from reference TRBV19 and TRBJ1-2): DGGITQSPKYLFRKEGQNVTLSCEQNLNHDAMYWYRQDPGQGLRLIYYSQIVNDFQKGDIAEGYSVSREKKESFPLTVTSAQKNPTAFYLCASSIAGNVGYTFGSGTRLTVV.

This rearrangement joins TRBV12-3 or TRBV12-4 to TRBJ1-2; no clear D. The CDR3 length is 13 residues. V was clipped by 3 bases and J by 3 bases, with 8 bases between them. CDR3 bases: TGTGCCAGCAGTTTGGGCAGTTACTATGGCTACACCTTC. Its translation: CASSLGSYYGYTF.

The chain couples TRBV20-1 to TRBJ2-3; possible D gene TRBD2, 5 bases. The CDR3 runs 13 residues. Trimming removed 3 bases from V and 3 bases from J, with 10 bases in between. Germline CDR1 reads DFQATT; CDR2 reads SNEGSKA (reference sequence). The CDR3 nucleotides read TGCAGTGCTAGTTCACTAGATACAGATACGCAGTATTTT. This sequence encodes CSASSLDTDTQYF.

The chain couples TRBV24-1 to TRBJ2-1; 15 positions match TRBD2. V lost 9 bases and J lost 0; bases outside the gene matches: 8. The CDR3 covers 18 residues. The germline V gene encodes CDR1 KGHDR and CDR2 SFDVKD. CDR3 DNA sequence: TGTGCCACCTCTACTGGACTAGCGGGAGGGAACTCCTACAATGAGCAGTTCTTC. The encoded protein is CATSTGLAGGNSYNEQFF.

V and J are TRBV6-2 or TRBV6-3 and TRBJ1-1; D is perhaps TRBD1 (5 bases). The CDR3 contains 16 residues. Per the germline V gene, CDR1 is MNHEY and CDR2 is SVGEGT. Trimming shortened V by 4 bases and J by 2 bases, and 17 bases separated the two germline ends. CDR3 amino acids: CASSSSRRGVNTEAFF. For the CDR3, the DNA is TGTGCCAGCAGTTCCTCCCGCCGGGGGGTCAACACTGAAGCTTTCTTT.

The CDR3 protein is CASSSDRVNFDTQYF. For the CDR3, the DNA is TGTGCCAGCAGCTCCGACAGGGTCAATTTCGATACGCAGTATTTT. The chain is built from TRBV6-2 or TRBV6-3 and TRBJ2-3, with 7 bases matching TRBD1. J lost 6 bases, V lost 6 bases, and 12 bases had no gene match. From germline, CDR1 is MNHEY and CDR2 SVGEGT. This CDR3 region has 15 residues.